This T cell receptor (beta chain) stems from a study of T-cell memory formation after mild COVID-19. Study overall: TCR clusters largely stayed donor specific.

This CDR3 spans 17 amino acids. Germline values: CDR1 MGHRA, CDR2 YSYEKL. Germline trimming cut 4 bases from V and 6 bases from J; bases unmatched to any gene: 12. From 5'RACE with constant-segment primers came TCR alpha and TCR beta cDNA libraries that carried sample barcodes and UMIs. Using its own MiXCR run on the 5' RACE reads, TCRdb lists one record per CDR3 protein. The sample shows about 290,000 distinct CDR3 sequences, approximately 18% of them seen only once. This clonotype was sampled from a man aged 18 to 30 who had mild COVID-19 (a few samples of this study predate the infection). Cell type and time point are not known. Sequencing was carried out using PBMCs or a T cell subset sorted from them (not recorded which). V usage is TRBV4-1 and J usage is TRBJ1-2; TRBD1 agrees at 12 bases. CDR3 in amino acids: CASSLLGQGADSNGYTF. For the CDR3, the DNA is TGCGCCAGCAGCCTGCTGGGACAGGGGGCAGATAGCAATGGCTACACCTTC.